Shown below are 8 T cell receptor beta chains from a single sample sequenced in a study of cytomegalovirus exposure and HLA in healthy donors. The PCR used 60 Vbeta and 13 Jbeta primers. The table came from immunoSEQ multiplex PCR; TCRdb's copy has only in-frame clones and leaves some out. The sample holds roughly 180,000 clones, roughly 73% seen once. Source material: PBMCs. These receptors were collected from a woman between 35 and 50 years old in good health and CMV-seropositive.

This chain links TRBV11-2 with TRBJ2-5; 11 nucleotides line up with TRBD2. Unmatched junction bases numbered 8, after V lost 4 bases and J lost 7 bases. CDR1 and CDR2 (germline): SGHAT, FQNNGV. The CDR3 loop spans 15 amino acids. The CDR3 is CASSSIAGGAGTQYF. CDR3 coding DNA: TGTGCCAGCAGCTCTATAGCGGGAGGGGCGGGGACCCAGTACTTC.

The DNA of the CDR3 is TGTGCCAGCTCACCCGATCAGTGGGATACGCAGTATTTT. Amino acid sequence: CASSPDQWDTQYF. The chain uses TRBV18 and TRBJ2-3; D remains unclear. Germline CDR1 reads KGHSH; CDR2 reads LQKENI. This CDR3 region has 13 residues. Deletions cut 3 bases from V and 6 bases from J, with 10 bases between.

The chain employs TRBV5-1 and TRBJ2-2, with 7 bases that match TRBD1. Germline CDR1 reads SGHRS; CDR2 reads YFSETQ. This CDR3 region has 14 residues. The V gene end was trimmed by 0 bases and the J gene end by 5 bases; junction bases not matched to a gene: 1. The CDR3 reads CASSLDRGTGELFF. The CDR3 DNA reads as TGCGCCAGCAGCTTGGACAGGGGAACCGGGGAGCTGTTTTTT.

The rearrangement uses TRBV5-1 and TRBJ2-2; D is possibly TRBD2 (6 bases). CDR1 and CDR2 from the germline V gene are SGHRS and YFSETQ. V was pared by 2 bases and J by 1 base, with 12 bases between. The CDR3 runs to 16 residues. The CDR3 reads CASSFLADLNTGELFF. In nucleotides, the CDR3 is TGCGCCAGCAGCTTCTTAGCGGACTTGAACACCGGGGAGCTGTTTTTT.

The rearrangement links TRBV29-1 to TRBJ2-5; a possible D gene is TRBD2 (5 bases). Judging by the DNA end, TRBJ2-7 fits better; the J call may be wrong. Germline assignment: CDR1 SQVTM and CDR2 ANQGSEA. CDR3 length: 14 amino acids. Here the CDR3 reads CSVALRARSYEQYF. CDR3 DNA sequence: TGCAGCGTTGCTCTGCGGGCAAGATCTTACGAGCAGTACTTC.

The chain employs TRBV6-1 and TRBJ2-1; TRBD2 matches 8 bases. V lost 3 bases and J lost 13; bases outside the gene matches: 14. Germline CDR1 is MNHNS and CDR2 is SASEGT. The CDR3 is 15 amino acids. The DNA of the CDR3 is TGTGCCAGCAGTGACCGGGGGGGACTACCCTCTGAACAGTTCTTC. Amino acids: CASSDRGGLPSEQFF.

V gene TRBV30 combines with J gene TRBJ2-7, with 9 positions matching TRBD2. The CDR3 totals 16 residues. Looked up from germline, CDR1 is GTSNPN and CDR2 is SVGIG (reference sequence). V was clipped by 0 bases and J by 3 bases; unmatched bases: 9. The CDR3 loop reads CAWSVPHSGSNYEQYF. The CDR3, as DNA: TGTGCCTGGAGTGTACCCCATAGCGGGAGTAACTACGAGCAGTACTTC.

This rearrangement joins TRBV6-5 to TRBJ2-7, with D maybe TRBD2 (6 bases). Per germline, CDR1 MNHEY and CDR2 SVGAGI. This CDR3 spans 15 amino acids. Trimming left V 6 bases short and J 0 bases short, with 15 bases between. The CDR3 sequence is CASSGGTLSSYEQYF. The DNA of the CDR3 is TGTGCCAGCAGCGGCGGGACCCTGAGCTCCTACGAGCAGTACTTC.